Reported below is one TCR beta chain. As yet, its antigen is unknown. TCRdb's table, derived via immunoSEQ multiplex PCR, lists solely in-frame clones and lacks some. The sample holds about 15,000 clones; roughly 68% are singletons and the top ten take over 20%. Germline V gene lookup returns CDR1 MDHEN and CDR2 SYDVKM. The CDR3 loop spans 14 amino acids. V lost 4 bases and J 3 bases, leaving 10 bases between the germline ends. The data derive from a study of graft-versus-host responses after intestinal transplantation. The wider study: Those transplanted obtained multivisceral, liver-intestinal, or isolated intestinal grafts. Every transplant recipient was induced with anti-thymocyte globulin, then maintained on tacrolimus and steroids for around 3 years.

Intraepithelial lymphocytes and lamina propria lymphocytes were released through processing of graft tissue. Overall study findings and caveats: Detection of GvH clones occurred in recipient marrow, and some had their first appearance in ileum or blood. Early after transplant, HvG clones declined as circulating GvH clones peaked.

The source of this sequence is a human patient who received an intestinal transplant, so some T cells may come from the graft donor. The chain combines TRBV28 with TRBJ2-1; no reliable D call. Source: ileum tissue, taken 700 to 800 days after intestinal transplantation. CDR3 amino acids: CASSSLTIYNEQFF. The CDR3 DNA reads TGTGCCAGCAGTTCACTCACGATCTACAATGAGCAGTTCTTC.